Detailed here is one T cell receptor beta chain. This clonotype was seen more than once but under ten times. No cognate antigen has been identified for it. No clone much larger than this one lies a single base away; base qualities are absent. Library prep was done by 5' RACE. The sample was run on an Illumina HiSeq 2000. A universal primer binding site was introduced by template switching, and a unique molecular identifier was present in the final cDNA, enabling accurate counting of TCR cDNA molecules. Specific primers in the conserved constant-segment region were used to synthesize first-strand cDNA for the TCR alpha and beta chains. To control for contamination, each cDNA library was double barcoded with a SMART-Mk sample barcode plus Illumina barcodes. TruSeq adapter sequences along with Illumina sample barcodes were introduced in two successive PCR steps. The Illumina HiSeq platform was used with custom primers to sequence TCR alpha and beta cDNA libraries. Regarding the original processing steps: Raw reads were processed with MiGEC to extract unique molecular identifiers, and MiXCR was used to determine CDR3 positions. Recombination models were inferred per individual with the repgenHMM and IGoR tools using an EM algorithm. The tcR package in R was used for shared clonotype analysis, with sharing normalized by the product of cloneset sizes. To study raw recombination free of thymic and clonal selection effects, out-of-frame nonproductive sequences were analyzed. Starting from the raw public reads, TCRdb applied fastp trimming at Q25, assembled clones with MiXCR and retained in-frame beta chains. Rows with a matching CDR3 protein are joined into one entry that keeps the most common DNA and genes. For this entry, the V and J calls and clone size follow TCRdb and not the study's own pipeline. For this sample the table gives approximately 550,000 distinct CDR3 sequences, of which approximately 20% were detected only once. The ten biggest clones cover around 0.48% of the sample.

Inclusive of the bounding cysteine and phenylalanine, the CDR3 is 15 residues long. CDR3 DNA is the only sequence kept; it has 45 bases, read in frame from the first base. V drops 3 bases and J drops 2 bases, leaving 13 bases in between. CDR1 SGHRS and CDR2 YFSETQ were looked up in the germline V gene. Only healthy Caucasian donors were included. Three pairs of female monozygotic twins, all aged about 18 to 30 years, were included in the twin cohort. Positive isolation kits from Invitrogen were used to isolate the CD4+ and CD8+ T cell populations. The sample comes from a study of identical twins (dated by TCRdb to the mid-2010s). In terms of the full investigation: To test whether fetal clonotypes persist, the study used deep sequencing on TCR alpha and beta repertoires from monozygotic twins, unrelated adults of various ages, and cord blood. To rule out contamination, replicate twin experiments were performed at different times with different library preparation protocols. Results and caveats for the whole study, not just this receptor: In monozygotic twins, recombination models systematically underestimated out-of-frame TCR alpha sharing, but the models matched the sharing seen between unrelated individuals. Invariant T cells such as MAIT and iNKT could partly confound zero-insertion analyses, though diverse VJ usage argued against this for most clonotypes. Conclusions relied on cross-sectional statistical analysis, since the same donors could not be followed over many years. Fewer insertions were carried by abundant cord blood beta clonotypes, a similar but weaker trend appeared in young adult naive repertoires, and no such trend appeared in memory repertoires. Compared with coincidental sharing between unrelated individuals, out-of-frame TCR alpha sequences shared between twins had an excess of sequences with low generation probability. In beta out-of-frame sequences, excess twin sharing was weaker, because having fewer shared sequences lowered the signal-to-noise ratio.

The same sample was also used in a study of yellow fever vaccine responses in identical twins. Reported in the second study: The T cell response to vaccination in identical twins was reported by the authors to appear partly convergent and partly personalized. In the study, vaccine-responding T cell clones were precisely tracked in identical twins.

Sequencing was done on a sample of CD4+ T cells sorted from blood. This chain is built from TRBV5-1 and TRBJ2-3; a tentative D call is TRBD2 (7 bases match). This receptor was taken from a woman aged 18-30 years in good health. At the DNA level, the sequence is TGCGCCAGCAGCTGGGGGGGCGGGTCCACAGATACGCAGTATTTT. Translated, this gives CASSWGGGSTDTQYF.